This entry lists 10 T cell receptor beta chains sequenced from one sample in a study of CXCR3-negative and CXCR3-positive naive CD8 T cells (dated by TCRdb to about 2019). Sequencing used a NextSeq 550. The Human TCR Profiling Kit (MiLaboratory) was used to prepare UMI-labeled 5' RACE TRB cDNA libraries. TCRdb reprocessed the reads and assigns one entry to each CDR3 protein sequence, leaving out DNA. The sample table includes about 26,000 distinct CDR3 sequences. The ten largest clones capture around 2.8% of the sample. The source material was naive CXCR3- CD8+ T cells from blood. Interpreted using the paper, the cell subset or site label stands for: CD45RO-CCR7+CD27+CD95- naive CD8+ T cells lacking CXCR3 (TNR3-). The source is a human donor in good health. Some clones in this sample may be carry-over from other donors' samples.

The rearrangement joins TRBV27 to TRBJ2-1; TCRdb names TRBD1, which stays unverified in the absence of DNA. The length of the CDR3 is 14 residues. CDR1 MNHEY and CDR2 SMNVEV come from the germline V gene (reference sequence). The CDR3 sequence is CASNGQGTYNEQFF.

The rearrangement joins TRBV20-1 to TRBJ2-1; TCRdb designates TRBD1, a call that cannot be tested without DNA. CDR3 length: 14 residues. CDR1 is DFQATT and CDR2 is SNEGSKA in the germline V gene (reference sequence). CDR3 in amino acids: CSAPREGDYNEQFF.

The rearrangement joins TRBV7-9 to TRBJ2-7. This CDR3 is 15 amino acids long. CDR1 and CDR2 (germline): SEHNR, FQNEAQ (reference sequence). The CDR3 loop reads CASGQHVDLGYEQYF.

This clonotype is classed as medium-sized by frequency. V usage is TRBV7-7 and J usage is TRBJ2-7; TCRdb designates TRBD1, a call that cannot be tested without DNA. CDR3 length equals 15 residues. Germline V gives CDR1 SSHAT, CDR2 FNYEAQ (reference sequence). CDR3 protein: CASSKGQSTHYEQYF.

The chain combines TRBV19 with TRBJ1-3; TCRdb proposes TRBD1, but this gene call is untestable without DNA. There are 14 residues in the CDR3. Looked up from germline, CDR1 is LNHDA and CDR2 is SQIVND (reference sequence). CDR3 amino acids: CASSYRGAGNTIYF.

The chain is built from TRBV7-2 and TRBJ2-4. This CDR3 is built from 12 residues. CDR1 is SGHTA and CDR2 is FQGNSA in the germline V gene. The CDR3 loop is CASSLGQGIQYF.

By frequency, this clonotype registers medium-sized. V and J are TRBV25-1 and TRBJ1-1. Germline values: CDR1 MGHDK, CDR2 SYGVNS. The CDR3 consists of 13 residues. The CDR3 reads CASRSGRVTEAFF.

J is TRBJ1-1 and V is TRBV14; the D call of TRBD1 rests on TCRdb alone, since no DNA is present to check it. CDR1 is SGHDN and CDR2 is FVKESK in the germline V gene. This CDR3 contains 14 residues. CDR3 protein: CASSLGTMGTEAFF.

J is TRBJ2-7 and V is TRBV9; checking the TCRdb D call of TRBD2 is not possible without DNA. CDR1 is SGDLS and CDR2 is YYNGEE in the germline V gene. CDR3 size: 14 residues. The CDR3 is CASSGRSGGPGQYF.

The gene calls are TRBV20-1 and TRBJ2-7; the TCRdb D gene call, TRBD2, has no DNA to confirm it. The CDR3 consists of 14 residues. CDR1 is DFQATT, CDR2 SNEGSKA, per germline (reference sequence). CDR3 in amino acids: CSAGGSGFLYEQYF.